The 30 T cell receptor beta chains reported below all come from one sample, sequenced in a study of regulatory T cells in long-lasting Graves disease. The sample's time point: newly diagnosed GD, antithyroid drugs for less than 3 months. RNA extracted from PBMCs served as the sequencing template. Arm-PCR of CDR3 regions and iRepertoire HTBI primers were the basis on which TCR beta libraries were built. TCRdb used MiXCR to reprocess the multiplex PCR reads, holding one entry per CDR3 protein. Here the sample spans 380,000 or so distinct CDR3 sequences, roughly 17% being singletons. A further study also used this sample, focusing on T cells in Graves' hyperthyroidism and ophthalmopathy.

Specimen: peripheral blood mononuclear cells (PBMCs), collected at new diagnosis, from a patient treated with antithyroid drugs. The source of these receptors is a woman under 30 with Graves disease.

This clonotype has just one count. V and J are TRBV5-1 and TRBJ1-1; TRBD1 matches 7 bases. This CDR3 comprises 17 residues. V lost 4 bases and J lost 0; bases outside the gene matches: 12. Looked up from germline, CDR1 is SGHRS and CDR2 is YFSETQ. CDR3 sequence reads: CASSQRQGWNMNTEAFF. The DNA for the CDR3 is TGCGCCAGCAGCCAGCGACAGGGATGGAACATGAACACTGAAGCTTTCTTT.

CDR3 sequence (DNA): TGTGCCAGCAGCCAAGATCGGGCTAGCGGGAGGGGTACCGGGGAGCTGTTTTTT. Amino acid sequence: CASSQDRASGRGTGELFF. The rearrangement uses TRBV4-2 and TRBJ2-2, with TRBD2 matching 12 bases. Looked up from germline, CDR1 is LGHNA and CDR2 is YNFKEQ. The V gene end was trimmed by 0 bases and the J gene end by 5 bases; junction bases not matched to a gene: 7. The CDR3 runs 18 residues.

J is TRBJ2-7 and V is TRBV30; the match to TRBD2 covers 10 bases. CDR3 size: 17 residues. The V gene's germline CDR1 is GTSNPN and CDR2 SVGIG (reference sequence). V gave up 8 bases and J gave up 2 bases; unmatched junction bases: 18. CDR3 loop: CAGQTGRPGLATYEQYF. The DNA for the CDR3 is TGTGCCGGGCAGACAGGGCGGCCGGGACTAGCGACCTACGAGCAGTACTTC.

This clonotype was recorded only once. A read error may explain this, as a much larger clone is one base away. V gene TRBV4-1 combines with J gene TRBJ2-5; no clear D. Trimming removed 1 base from V and 4 bases from J, with 10 bases in between. Germline CDR1 is MGHRA and CDR2 is YSYEKL. The CDR3 length is 14 residues. In nucleotides, the CDR3 is TGCGCCAGCAGCCAAGTCTCCACGCTAGAGACCCAGTACTTC. Its translation is CASSQVSTLETQYF.

This clonotype was observed a few times. A much larger clone lies a single base off, so this may be a read error. The chain couples TRBV11-2 to TRBJ2-3; unclear D gene. The V end was cut by 5 bases, the J end by 3 bases, with 9 bases between. Germline loops: CDR1 SGHAT, CDR2 FQNNGV. The CDR3 has 13 residues. CDR3 in amino acids: CASSPQITDTQYF. CDR3 bases: TGTGCCAGCAGCCCACAAATAACAGATACGCAGTATTTT.

The chain has TRBV29-1 and TRBJ2-3; D is unresolved. Germline CDR1 reads SQVTM; CDR2 reads ANQGSEA. CDR3 length: 12 amino acids. V lost 4 bases and J lost 1, with 6 bases in between. This chain's CDR3 is CSVVARTDTQYF. In DNA form, the CDR3 reads TGCAGCGTTGTGGCGCGCACAGATACGCAGTATTTT.

This clonotype was detected a few times. The chain employs TRBV27 and TRBJ1-1; the D gene is possibly TRBD1 (5 bases). The CDR3 is 13 amino acids. From germline, CDR1 is MNHEY and CDR2 SMNVEV (reference sequence). Trimming took 5 bases from V and 4 from J, leaving 11 bases between them. The CDR3 DNA reads TGTGCCAGCAGTAATGCAGGGAGCACTGAAGCTTTCTTT. It encodes CASSNAGSTEAFF.

This clonotype was picked up many times. The genes are TRBV6-1 and TRBJ2-1; 15 nucleotides agree with TRBD2. Germline V CDR1 and CDR2: MNHNS, SASEGT. With V trimmed by 7 bases and J by 2 bases, 9 bases remained unmatched. The CDR3 spans 18 residues. CDR3 sequence: CASIPGLAGGPAYNEQFF. In nucleotides, the CDR3 is TGTGCCAGCATCCCGGGACTAGCGGGAGGCCCCGCCTACAATGAGCAGTTCTTC.

The chain has TRBV2 and TRBJ1-3; D call uncertain. The CDR3 is 12 residues long. V shed 6 bases and J shed 4 bases, with 7 bases lying between them. CDR1 is SNHLY and CDR2 is FYNNEI in the germline V gene. CDR3 sequence reads: CASRAWGNTIYF. CDR3 in DNA: TGTGCCAGCAGGGCCTGGGGAAACACCATATATTTT.

In this sample, this clonotype turned up many times. The V and J genes are TRBV29-1 and TRBJ2-1, with 8 bases matching TRBD2. The CDR3 is made up of 16 amino acids. With V trimmed by 1 base and J by 6 bases, 11 bases remained unmatched. CDR1 is SQVTM and CDR2 is ANQGSEA in the germline V gene. The CDR3, as DNA: TGCAGCGTTGAAGGATTTCCGGGAGGGTTCTCCAATGAGCAGTTCTTC. It encodes CSVEGFPGGFSNEQFF.

This clonotype has a count of ten or more. This chain uses TRBV20-1 with TRBJ2-7; 11 bases match TRBD2. Looked up from germline, CDR1 is DFQATT and CDR2 is SNEGSKA (reference sequence). Germline trimming cut 5 bases from V and 2 bases from J; bases unmatched to any gene: 5. The CDR3 spans 14 residues. The CDR3 reads CSAGSTSGAYEQYF. As DNA, the CDR3 is TGCAGTGCTGGGTCGACTAGCGGGGCCTACGAGCAGTACTTC.

This clonotype occurred many times. V is TRBV28 and J is TRBJ2-5; no clear D. The CDR3 is 11 residues long. The V gene lost 7 bases and the J gene lost 10 bases, with 13 bases spanning the gap. Germline assignment: CDR1 MDHEN and CDR2 SYDVKM. CDR3 residues: CASNTLDGQYF. Here the CDR3 DNA reads TGTGCCAGCAATACTTTGGATGGCCAGTACTTC.

Details on this clonotype: A far larger clone is off by one base, so a read error is likely. The chain employs TRBV27 and TRBJ2-7, with TRBD2 as a possible D gene (6 bases). CDR1 MNHEY and CDR2 SMNVEV come from the germline V gene (reference sequence). The CDR3 has 13 amino acids. Trimming shortened V by 6 bases and J by 0 bases, and 9 bases separated the two germline ends. The CDR3 reads CASRGGLSYEQYF. The CDR3 nucleotides are TGTGCCAGCAGGGGAGGCCTCTCCTACGAGCAGTACTTC.

Ten or more counts support this clonotype. The V and J genes are TRBV5-1 and TRBJ2-3, with D perhaps being TRBD1 or TRBD2 (7 bases each). The CDR3 has 14 residues. Germline CDR1 SGHRS, CDR2 YFSETQ. V shed 5 bases and J shed 5 bases, with 15 bases lying between them. DNA for the CDR3: TGCGCCAGCAGAGGACAGGCGGGGGTAGATACGCAGTATTTT. Translation gives CASRGQAGVDTQYF.

The genes are TRBV6-2 or TRBV6-3 and TRBJ1-1; D gene ambiguous. This CDR3 contains 14 residues. Germline CDR1 MNHEY, CDR2 SVGEGT. Trimming removed 6 bases at V and 4 bases at J, with 15 bases between. This chain's CDR3 is CASRSYLAGTEAFF. As DNA, the CDR3 is TGTGCCAGCAGGTCCTACCTAGCGGGCACTGAAGCTTTCTTT.

There are many counts of this clonotype. This sequence joins TRBV5-1 and TRBJ2-3; 8 bases align to TRBD1. V lost 2 bases to trimming and J lost 4 bases; unmatched junction nucleotides: 9. The CDR3 runs to 16 residues. Germline V gene lookup returns CDR1 SGHRS and CDR2 YFSETQ. The DNA for the CDR3 is TGCGCCAGCAGCTTTTCGAACAGGGGGACCGCAGATACGCAGTATTTT. Translating it yields CASSFSNRGTADTQYF.

This clonotype has at least ten counts. The gene calls are TRBV9 and TRBJ2-1; D possibly corresponds to TRBD2 (6 bases). V lost 0 bases and J 7 bases, leaving 11 bases between the germline ends. The CDR3 length is 14 residues. CDR1 and CDR2 (germline): SGDLS, YYNGEE. The CDR3 sequence is CASSVDVGGNEQFF. In nucleotides, the CDR3 is TGTGCCAGCAGCGTAGATGTGGGAGGTAATGAGCAGTTCTTC.

The gene calls are TRBV5-1 and TRBJ1-5; D possibly corresponds to TRBD1 (5 bases). The CDR3 totals 15 residues. Germline V gives CDR1 SGHRS, CDR2 YFSETQ. Trimming removed 4 bases at V and 7 bases at J, with 18 bases between. This chain's CDR3 is CASSTTSGTAQPQHF. DNA of the CDR3: TGCGCCAGCAGCACCACCTCAGGGACGGCGCAGCCCCAGCATTTT.

There are many counts of this clonotype. The rearrangement links TRBV11-2 to TRBJ2-3; D gene unclear. V lost 0 bases, J lost 6 bases, and 13 bases lay in between. CDR3 length equals 15 residues. Germline-derived CDR1 and CDR2 are SGHAT and FQNNGV. CDR3 amino acids: CASSLEEPPTDTQYF. As DNA, the CDR3 is TGTGCCAGCAGCTTAGAGGAACCCCCTACGGATACGCAGTATTTT.

This clonotype occurred a few times. The chain joins TRBV7-8 to TRBJ1-1; a weak D match, TRBD1 (6 bases). Germline V gene sequence: CDR1 SGHVS, CDR2 FQNEAQ. CDR3 length equals 12 residues. V shed 5 bases and J shed 8 bases, with 12 bases lying between them. Here the CDR3 reads CASSHLGQEAFF. In DNA form, the CDR3 reads TGTGCCAGCAGCCACCTAGGACAGGAAGCTTTCTTT.

The chain employs TRBV5-1 and TRBJ2-3; weak D call: TRBD2 (7 bases). The V gene lost 2 bases and the J gene lost 2 bases, with 15 bases spanning the gap. CDR1 and CDR2 from the germline V gene are SGHRS and YFSETQ. The CDR3 spans 16 residues. The CDR3 nucleotides read TGCGCCAGCAGCTTCGAGGTGGCGGGGGCCACAGATACGCAGTATTTT. It translates to CASSFEVAGATDTQYF.

CDR3 bases: TGTGCCAGCAGCTTAGATAGTAGCACCCTCCAGCCCCAGCATTTT. This sequence encodes CASSLDSSTLQPQHF. The gene calls are TRBV7-2 and TRBJ1-5; D is unclear. V lost 1 base to trimming and J lost 7 bases, with 14 bases between them. CDR3 size: 15 residues. The germline CDR1 and CDR2 sequences are SGHTA and FQGNSA.

This clonotype occurred many times. The V call is TRBV7-2, the J call TRBJ2-5, with 9 bases matching TRBD1. V lost 3 bases to trimming and J lost 5 bases; unmatched junction nucleotides: 13. Germline CDR1 reads SGHTA; CDR2 reads FQGNSA. The CDR3 extends over 17 amino acids. The CDR3 protein is CASSLSNRGQILETQYF. The CDR3 DNA follows: TGTGCCAGCAGCTTGTCTAACAGGGGGCAGATCCTCGAGACCCAGTACTTC.

V gene TRBV27 combines with J gene TRBJ1-2; D is possibly TRBD1 (6 bases). V was shortened by 6 bases and J by 9 bases, with 14 bases between the two germline ends. Germline V gene lookup returns CDR1 MNHEY and CDR2 SMNVEV (reference sequence). This CDR3 has 12 residues. The CDR3 spells CASSHRGGSYTF. The CDR3 region has the DNA TGTGCCAGCAGCCATAGGGGGGGGAGCTACACCTTC.

This clonotype was seen at least ten times. The chain links TRBV4-1 to TRBJ1-1; a weak D match, TRBD1 (6 bases). The CDR3 is 14 amino acids. Per the germline V gene, CDR1 is MGHRA and CDR2 is YSYEKL. Trimming cost V 5 bases and J 1 base, with 11 bases left between them. The CDR3 DNA reads as TGCGCCAGCAGCTTATTACAGGGGAACACTGAAGCTTTCTTT. Encoded protein: CASSLLQGNTEAFF.

This clonotype was seen a handful of times. The CDR3 is CSVGLKVYEQYF. DNA for the CDR3: TGCAGTGTTGGACTAAAAGTCTACGAGCAGTACTTC. The rearrangement links TRBV20-1 to TRBJ2-7; TRBD2 is a possible D gene (6 bases). V was cut by 7 bases and J by 3 bases, with 13 bases left in between. In germline, CDR1 is DFQATT, CDR2 SNEGSKA (reference sequence). The CDR3 covers 12 residues.

This clonotype was detected ten times or more. The chain recombines TRBV2 with TRBJ2-7; D remains ambiguous. This CDR3 has 14 residues. V lost 1 base, J lost 6 bases, and 13 bases lay in between. Germline V lookup: CDR1 SNHLY, CDR2 FYNNEI. The DNA for the CDR3 is TGTGCCAGCAGTGAAGTGGGCCTCAGGAGCGAGCAGTACTTC. As protein: CASSEVGLRSEQYF.

This clonotype appeared many times. The chain links TRBV18 to TRBJ1-5; D not certain. This CDR3 has 15 residues. CDR1 is KGHSH and CDR2 is LQKENI in the germline V gene. V shed 5 bases and J shed 0 bases, with 11 bases lying between them. CDR3 sequence: CASSSDGYSNQPQHF. As DNA, the CDR3 is TGTGCCAGCTCATCGGACGGATATAGCAATCAGCCCCAGCATTTT.

In regard to this clonotype: One base away lies a much larger clone, so this may be a sequencing read error. The chain links TRBV7-9 to TRBJ2-5; D gene ambiguous. The CDR3 totals 16 residues. Germline V lookup: CDR1 SEHNR, CDR2 FQNEAQ (reference sequence). Trimming removed 3 bases from V and 10 bases from J, with 24 bases in between. CDR3 sequence: CASSFGGIGGSKIQYF. The CDR3 bases are TGTGCCAGCAGCTTTGGTGGTATCGGCGGTAGTAAGATCCAGTACTTC.

This clonotype has at least ten counts. This CDR3 is CSVVVIPGQQETQYF. DNA for the CDR3: TGCAGCGTTGTTGTTATCCCGGGACAGCAAGAGACCCAGTACTTC. The chain combines TRBV29-1 with TRBJ2-5, with 7 bases that match TRBD1. Germline-derived CDR1 and CDR2 are SQVTM and ANQGSEA. With V trimmed by 4 bases and J by 2 bases, 10 bases remained unmatched. The CDR3 totals 15 residues.